The clone carrying this T cell receptor (beta chain) was seen more than once but under ten times. Its target is unknown. CDR3 length: 17 residues. CDR1 is LGHNA and CDR2 is YNFKEQ in the germline V gene. V was cut by 0 bases and J by 1 base, with 14 bases left in between. The sample is drawn from a study of beta chain features in type 1 diabetes. Sequencing targeted expressed TCRB transcripts, as all isolated RNA had been reverse transcribed. The method was immunoSEQ multiplex PCR; TCRdb's version includes in-frame clones alone and lacks a portion of them. Here the sample spans about 900,000 clones, about a sixth being singletons. The study's findings and limits: Moderately but significantly shorter TCRB CDR3s were found in Type 1 diabetes patients in all four CD4+ subsets.

The TCR sequence derives from a woman aged 18-30 years in good health. The sequencing input was naive CD4+ T cells from blood. V and J are TRBV4-2 and TRBJ2-3; D is possibly TRBD2 (5 bases). The CDR3 sequence: CASSQEPNTLGTDTQYF. The DNA of the CDR3 is TGTGCCAGCAGCCAAGAACCTAACACACTAGGCACAGATACGCAGTATTTT.